The 13 T cell receptor beta chains below come from one sample, sequenced in a study of blood T cells in healthy people across ages. It was with a sample-barcoded 5' primer and a J-beta primer mix that a second PCR of roughly 7 to 12 cycles was run. MiXCR was run by TCRdb on the 5' RACE reads, yielding one entry per CDR3 protein. The data show fewer than 950,000 distinct CDR3 sequences, with about 37% seen just once and 13% held by the top ten. The sequenced sample was blood. The origin of the receptors is a man between 18 and 35 years old in good health.

As to this clonotype: A single base separates this from a much larger clone, so it may be a read error. This chain uses TRBV2 with TRBJ2-3; D may correspond to TRBD1 or TRBD2 (5 bases each). Germline CDR1 reads SNHLY; CDR2 reads FYNNEI. The length of the CDR3 is 15 residues. The V end was cut by 6 bases, the J end by 9 bases, with 22 bases between. The CDR3 is CASSDPRVGEETQYF. The DNA of the CDR3 is TGTGCCAGCAGCGACCCCCGGGTGGGGGAAGAGACGCAGTATTTT.

This clonotype occurred a few times. The rearrangement uses TRBV7-6 and TRBJ1-2, with a possible D match to TRBD1 (5 bases). V lost 4 bases and J 6 bases, leaving 18 bases between the germline ends. The CDR3 loop spans 15 amino acids. Germline loops: CDR1 SGHVS, CDR2 FNYEAQ. Here the CDR3 reads CASSSEGNGNDGYTF. For the CDR3, the DNA is TGTGCCAGCAGCTCCGAGGGGAACGGCAACGATGGCTACACCTTC.

This chain connects TRBV6-2 or TRBV6-3 to TRBJ2-7; no firm D call. The CDR3 extends over 15 amino acids. Germline CDR1 is MNHEY and CDR2 is SVGEGT. The V and J ends lost 4 bases and 7 bases respectively, with 20 bases between them. This CDR3 reads CASSSSDLIYNEQYF. For the CDR3, the DNA is TGTGCCAGCAGTTCCTCCGACCTGATTTACAATGAGCAGTACTTC.

In its sample, this clonotype was seen a few times. This chain joins TRBV5-4 and TRBJ1-2, with D hard to call. The CDR3 length is 15 residues. Per germline, CDR1 SGHNT and CDR2 YYREEE (reference sequence). The V and J ends lost 0 bases and 4 bases respectively, with 13 bases between them. The CDR3 loop reads CASSLAKELSYGYTF. The CDR3 nucleotides are TGTGCCAGCAGCTTGGCCAAGGAGCTCTCCTATGGCTACACCTTC.

The chain employs TRBV7-9 and TRBJ2-3; D possibly uses TRBD1 or TRBD2 (5 bases each). Germline V gene sequence: CDR1 SEHNR, CDR2 FQNEAQ (reference sequence). Between the trimmed V and J ends, which lost 4 bases and 4 bases, there was a span of 15 bases. The CDR3 has 15 amino acids. CDR3 nucleotide sequence: TGTGCCAGCAGCTGTGGGCAGGGAGTCCCAGATACGCAGTATTTT. Protein product: CASSCGQGVPDTQYF.

This clonotype was seen many times. The V call is TRBV7-6, the J call TRBJ2-5; 8 bases match TRBD2. Trimming took 0 bases from V and 5 from J; bases not matched to a gene: 8. Germline CDR1 reads SGHVS; CDR2 reads FNYEAQ. CDR3 size: 16 residues. DNA for the CDR3: TGTGCCAGCAGCTTAGCGACTGGACTAGCCTTTGAGACCCAGTACTTC. It yields the protein CASSLATGLAFETQYF.

This clonotype was seen a few times. The chain is built from TRBV5-6 and TRBJ1-2; D perhaps matches TRBD1 (5 bases). The V and J ends lost 1 base and 8 bases respectively, with 21 bases between them. CDR3 length: 16 residues. The germline V gene encodes CDR1 SGHDT and CDR2 YYEEEE. Here the CDR3 DNA reads TGTGCCAGCAGCTTGACTGGGACTGGAGCAGGTGCGGGCTACACCTTC. Its protein product is CASSLTGTGAGAGYTF.

In nucleotides, the CDR3 is TGCGCCAGCAGCCAAGACCCAGGACAGAGCTACGAGCAGTACTTC. It is translated as CASSQDPGQSYEQYF. The rearrangement joins TRBV4-3 to TRBJ2-4; possibly TRBD1 for D (6 bases). Gene TRBJ2-7 matches the end of the DNA better, so the J call may be wrong. Germline V lookup: CDR1 LGHNA, CDR2 YSLEER. The CDR3 has 15 amino acids.

This clonotype showed up many times. The chain has TRBV29-1 and TRBJ2-5, with D possibly TRBD1 on 6 matching bases. Germline CDR1 SQVTM, CDR2 ANQGSEA. There are 14 residues in the CDR3. V shed 7 bases and J shed 9 bases, with 24 bases lying between them. The CDR3 is CSAYSGTQHGAQYF. CDR3 bases: TGCAGCGCCTACTCCGGGACACAACATGGGGCCCAGTACTTC.

The V gene is TRBV20-1, the J gene TRBJ2-3; 8 nucleotides align to TRBD2. This CDR3 is built from 15 residues. Germline loops: CDR1 DFQATT, CDR2 SNEGSKA (reference sequence). Losses at the gene ends were 4 bases for V and 1 base for J; bases not matched to a gene: 7. CDR3 coding DNA: TGCAGTGCTACAATCTTAGCGGGGCGCACAGATACGCAGTATTTT. Residues: CSATILAGRTDTQYF.

This clonotype appeared a single time. This chain links TRBV15 with TRBJ2-1; no firm D call. Between the trimmed V and J ends, which lost 0 bases and 8 bases, there was a span of 11 bases. Germline V gives CDR1 LNHNV, CDR2 YYDKDF (reference sequence). The CDR3 length is 14 residues. For the CDR3, the DNA is TGTGCCACCAGCAGAGATTACGATGGCGATGAGCAGTTCTTC. The encoded protein is CATSRDYDGDEQFF.

This rearrangement joins TRBV11-2 to TRBJ2-1, with D tentatively TRBD2 (5 bases). Germline values: CDR1 SGHAT, CDR2 FQNNGV. The CDR3 is made up of 11 amino acids. V was pared by 4 bases and J by 10 bases, with 8 bases between. Here the CDR3 DNA reads TGTGCCAGCAGCTGGACGGGGGAGCAGTTCTTC. Protein product: CASSWTGEQFF.

This clonotype was observed a single time. The CDR3: CASSLFHTGVNSPLHF. For the CDR3, the DNA is TGTGCCAGCAGCTTATTTCACACAGGGGTCAATTCACCCCTCCACTTT. The V gene is TRBV7-2, the J gene TRBJ1-6; 7 bases agree with TRBD1. This CDR3 is built from 16 residues. Germline V lookup: CDR1 SGHTA, CDR2 FQGNSA. V gave up 2 bases and J gave up 7 bases; unmatched junction bases: 8.